A single sample gave rise to the 29 T cell receptor beta chains below, sequenced in a study of immune reconstitution after stem cell transplant in scleroderma. TCRdb itself ran the RT-PCR reads through MiXCR, one entry per CDR3 protein. Found here are around 5,600 distinct CDR3 sequences, less than 9.5% of them singletons; the top ten hold about 9.4%. The specimen was collected before or after autologous hematopoietic stem cell transplantation (not recorded which). The receptors were gathered from a male donor with systemic sclerosis.

This clonotype is medium-sized. The chain couples TRBV29-1 to TRBJ2-3, with 11 bases that match TRBD2. V lost 3 bases to trimming and J lost 2 bases; unmatched junction nucleotides: 7. The CDR3 sequence is 16 residues long. Germline CDR1 and CDR2: SQVTM and ANQGSEA. As DNA, the CDR3 is TGCAGCGTTGACTCGACTAGCGGGACTCTCACAGATACGCAGTATTTT. Amino acids: CSVDSTSGTLTDTQYF.

The chain couples TRBV20-1 to TRBJ2-2; D ambiguous. Trimming pared 6 bases from V and 2 bases from J, leaving 13 bases between. The CDR3 contains 14 residues. The germline V gene encodes CDR1 DFQATT and CDR2 SNEGSKA (reference sequence). CDR3 sequence (DNA): TGCAGTGCCCCCCCCCCGGTAAACACCGGGGAGCTGTTTTTT. This codes for CSAPPPVNTGELFF.

This clonotype was detected only a few times. The rearrangement joins TRBV6-1 to TRBJ1-5; no reliable D call. The germline V gene has CDR1 MNHNS and CDR2 SASEGT. The CDR3 has 13 residues. Trimming pared 2 bases from V and 8 bases from J, leaving 10 bases between. The CDR3 bases are TGTGCCAGCAGTGAATTCGGGAGGGAGCCCCAGCATTTT. This codes for CASSEFGREPQHF.

This clonotype is judged medium-sized. The chain employs TRBV15 and TRBJ1-2; TRBD1 matches 8 bases. Germline loops: CDR1 LNHNV, CDR2 YYDKDF (reference sequence). Trimming removed 1 base from V and 0 bases from J; junction bases left unmatched: 7. This CDR3 has 17 amino acids. The DNA for the CDR3 is TGTGCCACCAGCAGAGTGCAAGGACAGGGCCCTAACTATGGCTACACCTTC. Its translation: CATSRVQGQGPNYGYTF.

The CDR3 DNA is TGTGCCAGCAGCCGCCCAGGGGGGCGGTTAACTGAAGCTTTCTTT. Its translation is CASSRPGGRLTEAFF. This chain links TRBV5-6 with TRBJ1-1; TRBD1 agrees at 7 bases. V lost 4 bases and J lost 5; bases outside the gene matches: 11. This CDR3 comprises 15 residues. Per germline, CDR1 SGHDT and CDR2 YYEEEE.

Of note for this clonotype: A clone one base away is much larger, so this may be a read error. This chain links TRBV5-1 with TRBJ2-4, with 10 bases lining up with TRBD2. This CDR3 contains 14 residues. Per the germline V gene, CDR1 is SGHRS and CDR2 is YFSETQ. This CDR3 is CASSLTSGKNIQHF. The CDR3 DNA is TGCGCCAGCAGCTTGACTAGCGGGAAAAACATTCAGCACTTC. The variable domain in full, completed from reference TRBV5-1 and TRBJ2-4, reads KAGVTQTPRYLIKTRGQQVTLSCSPISGHRSVSWYQQTPGQGLQFLFEYFSETQRNKGNFPGRFSGRQFSNSRSEMNVSTLELGDSALYLCASSLTSGKNIQHFGAGTRLSVL.

This clonotype is termed medium-sized. V usage is TRBV29-1 and J usage is TRBJ1-1, with D possibly TRBD1 on 5 matching bases. V gave up 4 bases and J gave up 3 bases, with 12 bases separating them. Germline CDR1 is SQVTM and CDR2 is ANQGSEA. The CDR3 extends over 13 amino acids. The CDR3 DNA is TGCAGCGTTGCAGGGTCGTTGGACACTGAAGCTTTCTTT. This gives the protein CSVAGSLDTEAFF. Together with reference TRBV29-1 and TRBJ1-1, the CDR3 gives the full variable domain: SAVISQKPSRDICQRGTSLTIQCQVDSQVTMMFWYRQQPGQSLTLIATANQGSEATYESGFVIDKFPISRPNLTFSTLTVSNMSPEDSSIYLCSVAGSLDTEAFFGQGTRLTVV.

The V call is TRBV28, the J call TRBJ2-1, with 7 positions matching TRBD2. The junction had 12 bases not matched to a gene; V was cut back by 7 bases and J by 0 bases. CDR1 MDHEN and CDR2 SYDVKM come from the germline V gene. This CDR3 contains 17 residues. DNA of the CDR3: TGTGCCAGCACCGGCGGGGGAACACCGAGCTCCTACAATGAGCAGTTCTTC. Its protein product is CASTGGGTPSSYNEQFF.

This chain links TRBV6-6 with TRBJ2-1, with TRBD1 matching 8 bases. V lost 10 bases and J lost 5; bases outside the gene matches: 7. This CDR3 region has 13 residues. Germline loops: CDR1 MNHNY, CDR2 SVGAGI (reference sequence). The CDR3: CAITQGVNNEQFF. The CDR3 bases are TGTGCCATCACACAGGGGGTCAACAATGAGCAGTTCTTC.

Relative to its sample, this clonotype is medium-sized (0.01 to 0.1%). The rearrangement joins TRBV5-1 to TRBJ2-7; tentative D call: TRBD1 (6 bases). V dropped 2 bases and J dropped 2 bases, with 20 bases sitting between them. The V gene's germline CDR1 is SGHRS and CDR2 YFSETQ. The CDR3 has 17 residues. The DNA for the CDR3 is TGCGCCAGCAGCTTTTCTACAGGGATGGAGTACACCTACGAGCAGTACTTC. Translating it yields CASSFSTGMEYTYEQYF.

CDR3 DNA sequence: TGCAGCGTCGCCTCCGGGGGGGGGAATGAGCAGTTCTTC. Its translation is CSVASGGGNEQFF. The genes are TRBV29-1 and TRBJ2-1; 8 bases fit TRBD2. The CDR3 runs 13 residues. Germline trimming cut 6 bases from V and 7 bases from J; bases unmatched to any gene: 8. Per germline, CDR1 SQVTM and CDR2 ANQGSEA.

This clonotype is categorized as medium-sized. V and J are TRBV20-1 and TRBJ1-2, with 7 bases that match TRBD1. Trimming at V came to 5 bases and at J to 3 bases, leaving 12 bases not matched to a gene. Germline CDR1 reads DFQATT; CDR2 reads SNEGSKA (reference sequence). CDR3 length: 15 amino acids. CDR3 in amino acids: CSAPPTGNTDYGYTF. The CDR3 DNA sequence: TGCAGTGCTCCTCCGACAGGGAACACCGACTATGGCTACACCTTC.

The chain combines TRBV7-2 with TRBJ1-1; D is uncertain. Germline assignment: CDR1 SGHTA and CDR2 FQGNSA. The CDR3 is 15 residues long. Trimming left V 4 bases short and J 1 base short, with 13 bases between. The CDR3 coding sequence is TGTGCCAGCAGCTCCCAAGAGGGAGGGAACACTGAAGCTTTCTTT. Amino acid sequence: CASSSQEGGNTEAFF.

This chain's CDR3 is CSVVRGTKETQYF. The CDR3 DNA reads TGCAGCGTTGTAAGGGGAACCAAAGAGACCCAGTACTTC. The V call is TRBV29-1, the J call TRBJ2-5; TRBD1 is a possible D gene (5 bases). This CDR3 comprises 13 residues. The V gene lost 4 bases and the J gene lost 3 bases, with 12 bases spanning the gap. Germline CDR1 reads SQVTM; CDR2 reads ANQGSEA. Drawing the rest from reference TRBV29-1 and TRBJ2-5, the complete variable domain is SAVISQKPSRDICQRGTSLTIQCQVDSQVTMMFWYRQQPGQSLTLIATANQGSEATYESGFVIDKFPISRPNLTFSTLTVSNMSPEDSSIYLCSVVRGTKETQYFGPGTRLLVL.

By frequency in the sample, this clonotype is medium-sized (0.01 to 0.1%). The rearrangement links TRBV2 to TRBJ2-7; D unclear. V gave up 6 bases and J gave up 3 bases, with 9 bases separating them. Per the germline V gene, CDR1 is SNHLY and CDR2 is FYNNEI. The CDR3 spans 12 residues. The CDR3 loop is CASRTEGYEQYF. The CDR3 DNA is TGTGCCAGCAGGACTGAAGGCTACGAGCAGTACTTC. Full variable domain (missing parts from reference TRBV2 and TRBJ2-7): EPEVTQTPSHQVTQMGQEVILRCVPISNHLYFYWYRQILGQKVEFLVSFYNNEISEKSEIFDDQFSVERPDGSNFTLKIRSTKLEDSAMYFCASRTEGYEQYFGPGTRLTVT.

The CDR3 DNA follows: TGTGCCAGCACTCGGACAGGGGGCGCCTACGAGCAGTACTTC. As protein: CASTRTGGAYEQYF. V is TRBV27 and J is TRBJ2-7; 11 nucleotides line up with TRBD1. V dropped 7 bases and J dropped 2; count of bases not matched to a gene: 4. Per the germline V gene, CDR1 is MNHEY and CDR2 is SMNVEV (reference sequence). The CDR3 is 14 amino acids.

In its sample, this clonotype ranks as medium-sized. The rearrangement uses TRBV10-3 and TRBJ2-4, with a possible D match to TRBD2 (5 bases). V was trimmed by 0 bases and J by 3 bases, leaving 18 bases between them. Germline lookup yields CDR1 ENHRY and CDR2 SYGVKD. The CDR3 is made up of 18 amino acids. The CDR3 sequence is CAISESIWPEEVKNIQYF. CDR3 sequence (DNA): TGTGCCATCAGTGAGTCGATATGGCCAGAGGAGGTCAAAAACATTCAGTACTTC.

In this sample, this clonotype turned up a few times. The V call is TRBV7-9, the J call TRBJ2-7, with TRBD2 matching over 8 bases. Germline CDR1 and CDR2: SEHNR and FQNEAQ (reference sequence). The CDR3 runs 15 residues. V shed 5 bases and J 2 bases; nucleotides not matched to a gene: 8. This chain's CDR3 is CASSPTSGGTYEQYF. The CDR3, as DNA: TGTGCCAGCAGCCCTACTAGCGGCGGCACCTACGAGCAGTACTTC.

With regard to this clonotype: A clone one base away is much larger, so this may be a read error. CDR3 DNA: TGTGCCAGTCTTGGGGCAGGGGGCCAACAGCCCCAGCATTTT. Protein sequence: CASLGAGGQQPQHF. The chain combines TRBV19 with TRBJ1-5; 8 bases are a match to TRBD1. Per germline, CDR1 LNHDA and CDR2 SQIVND (reference sequence). The CDR3 has 14 amino acids. Unmatched junction bases numbered 10, after V lost 8 bases and J lost 7 bases.

This clonotype was detected only a few times. CDR3 sequence (DNA): TGCGCCAGCAGCTTTGGCCGTGGGGGACAGGCGAACACCGGGGAGCTGTTTTTT. This encodes CASSFGRGGQANTGELFF. The chain recombines TRBV5-1 with TRBJ2-2; 8 bases are a match to TRBD1. There are 18 residues in the CDR3. CDR1 and CDR2 from the germline V gene are SGHRS and YFSETQ. Trimming removed 2 bases from V and 0 bases from J; junction bases left unmatched: 9.

The chain recombines TRBV12-3 or TRBV12-4 with TRBJ1-5; D perhaps matches TRBD1 (5 bases). CDR3 length equals 17 residues. The V gene lost 6 bases and the J gene lost 0 bases, with 18 bases spanning the gap. CDR3 nucleotides: TGTGCCAGCAGCTTGGAAAAAGGGGTTTATAGCAATCAGCCCCAGCATTTT. This gives the protein CASSLEKGVYSNQPQHF.

This clonotype was found a few times. The chain uses TRBV27 and TRBJ2-7, with 7 bases matching TRBD1. This CDR3 region has 16 residues. With 5 bases clipped from V and 0 bases from J, the junction kept 10 bases outside the gene matches. Germline V gene lookup returns CDR1 MNHEY and CDR2 SMNVEV (reference sequence). CDR3 sequence (DNA): TGTGCCAGCAGTCAAGACAGGGTCAGGAGCTCCTACGAGCAGTACTTC. Encoded protein: CASSQDRVRSSYEQYF.

This clonotype is judged medium-sized. The V gene is TRBV5-1, the J gene TRBJ1-5, with D tentatively TRBD1 (6 bases). This CDR3 spans 15 amino acids. V lost 0 bases to trimming and J lost 3 bases, with 10 bases between them. From germline, CDR1 is SGHRS and CDR2 YFSETQ. The chain's CDR3 is CASSLDGGPNQPQHF. The CDR3 nucleotides read TGCGCCAGCAGCTTGGATGGGGGGCCCAATCAGCCCCAGCATTTT. Based on the CDR3 plus reference TRBV5-1 and TRBJ1-5, the full variable domain is KAGVTQTPRYLIKTRGQQVTLSCSPISGHRSVSWYQQTPGQGLQFLFEYFSETQRNKGNFPGRFSGRQFSNSRSEMNVSTLELGDSALYLCASSLDGGPNQPQHFGDGTRLSIL.

This clonotype is termed medium-sized. The CDR3 DNA reads as TGCGCCAGCAGCCAAGGCCCCGGGACAGACATCTATGGCTACACCTTC. Its protein product is CASSQGPGTDIYGYTF. J is TRBJ1-2 and V is TRBV4-3, with 7 positions matching TRBD1. The germline gives CDR1 LGHNA, CDR2 YSLEER. This CDR3 is 16 amino acids long. The V and J ends lost 1 base and 4 bases, in that order; junction bases with no gene match: 9.

CDR3 protein: CASSLALYLAGGGGYNEQFF. DNA for the CDR3: TGTGCCAGCAGCTTAGCGCTCTACCTAGCGGGGGGAGGGGGCTACAATGAGCAGTTCTTC. The V gene is TRBV7-2, the J gene TRBJ2-1; 11 bases align to TRBD2. Losses at the gene ends were 0 bases for V and 3 bases for J; bases not matched to a gene: 13. The CDR3 loop spans 20 amino acids. Germline V gene lookup returns CDR1 SGHTA and CDR2 FQGNSA. Based on the CDR3 plus reference TRBV7-2 and TRBJ2-1, the full variable domain is GAGVSQSPSNKVTEKGKDVELRCDPISGHTALYWYRQSLGQGLEFLIYFQGNSAPDKSGLPSDRFSAERTGGSVSTLTIQRTQQEDSAVYLCASSLALYLAGGGGYNEQFFGPGTRLTVL.

This clonotype is deemed medium-sized. This chain connects TRBV25-1 to TRBJ1-1; D uncertain. Trimming stripped 6 bases from V and 3 bases from J, with 14 bases between. Germline V gene sequence: CDR1 MGHDK, CDR2 SYGVNS. This CDR3 has 14 amino acids. The CDR3 here is CASSLDGRDTEAFF. The CDR3 DNA sequence: TGTGCCAGCAGCCTTGACGGGAGGGACACTGAAGCTTTCTTT.

There are a few counts of this clonotype. The rearrangement uses TRBV5-1 and TRBJ2-5; no reliable D call. The V gene lost 0 bases and the J gene lost 5 bases, with 11 bases spanning the gap. The germline CDR1 and CDR2 sequences are SGHRS and YFSETQ. CDR3 size: 14 residues. This CDR3 reads CASSLAAFGETQYF. The CDR3 DNA sequence: TGCGCCAGCAGCTTGGCCGCGTTCGGGGAGACCCAGTACTTC.

This clonotype is categorized as medium-sized. The chain combines TRBV20-1 with TRBJ2-7; 10 nucleotides line up with TRBD2. The trim removed 2 bases at V and 1 base at J, leaving 5 bases unmatched. This CDR3 has 15 amino acids. Germline CDR1 is DFQATT and CDR2 is SNEGSKA (reference sequence). CDR3 sequence reads: CSARRGLALSYEQYF. CDR3 DNA sequence: TGCAGTGCTAGAAGGGGACTAGCGCTTTCCTACGAGCAGTACTTC.

Relative to its sample, this clonotype is medium-sized. V is TRBV19 and J is TRBJ1-1; tentatively, D is TRBD1 (5 bases). V lost 6 bases to trimming and J lost 4 bases, with 12 bases between them. The CDR3 contains 13 residues. Germline V CDR1 and CDR2: LNHDA, SQIVND (reference sequence). The CDR3, as DNA: TGTGCCAGTAGACCTGGGGGGGGCACTGAAGCTTTCTTT. This translates into CASRPGGGTEAFF.